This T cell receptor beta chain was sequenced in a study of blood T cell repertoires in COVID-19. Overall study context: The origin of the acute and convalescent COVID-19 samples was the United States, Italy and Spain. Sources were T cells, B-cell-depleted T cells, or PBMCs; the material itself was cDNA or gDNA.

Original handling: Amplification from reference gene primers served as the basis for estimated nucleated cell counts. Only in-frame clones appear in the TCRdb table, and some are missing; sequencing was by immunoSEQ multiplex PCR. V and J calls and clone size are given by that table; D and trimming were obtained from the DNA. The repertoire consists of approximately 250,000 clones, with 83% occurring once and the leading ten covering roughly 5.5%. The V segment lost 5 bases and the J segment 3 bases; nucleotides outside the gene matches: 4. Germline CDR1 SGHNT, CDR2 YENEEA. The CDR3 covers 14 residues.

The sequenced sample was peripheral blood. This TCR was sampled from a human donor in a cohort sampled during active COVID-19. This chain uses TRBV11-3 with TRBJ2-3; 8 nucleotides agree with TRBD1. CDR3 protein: CASSQRTGTDTQYF. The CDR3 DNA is TGTGCCAGCAGCCAGCGGACAGGGACAGATACGCAGTATTTT.